The 11 T cell receptor beta chains given below trace back to one sample, sequenced in a study of cytomegalovirus exposure and HLA in healthy donors. This PCR relied on a set of 60 Vbeta primers and 13 Jbeta primers. Sequencing used immunoSEQ multiplex PCR; TCRdb keeps in-frame clones, though not all of them. The sample consists of about 93,000 clones, nearly 80% of them appearing once. Source material: PBMCs. Every receptor here comes from a woman aged 35 to 49 in good health and CMV-seronegative.

The chain uses TRBV18 and TRBJ1-5; no clear D. With 6 bases removed from V and 1 base from J, the gap between germline ends came to 13 bases. The CDR3 has 15 residues. The V gene's germline CDR1 is KGHSH and CDR2 LQKENI. CDR3 in amino acids: CASSPFSGSNQPQHF. As DNA, the CDR3 is TGTGCCAGCTCTCCCTTCTCCGGGAGCAATCAGCCCCAGCATTTT.

The chain has TRBV7-9 and TRBJ1-2; TRBD1 is a possible D gene (6 bases). The germline V and J ends were trimmed by 1 base and 4 bases, with 10 bases remaining between them. The CDR3 is 14 amino acids. Per the germline V gene, CDR1 is SEHNR and CDR2 is FQNEAQ (reference sequence). Here the CDR3 DNA reads TGTGCCAGCAGCTTAGGACAGGAAGGCTATGGCTACACCTTC. Amino acid sequence: CASSLGQEGYGYTF.

V usage is TRBV27 and J usage is TRBJ2-6, with D possibly matching TRBD2 (7 bases). Trimming left V 2 bases short and J 4 bases short, with 9 bases between. Germline CDR1 MNHEY, CDR2 SMNVEV (reference sequence). CDR3 length: 15 residues. CDR3 protein: CASSLGRGGANVLTF. CDR3 bases: TGTGCCAGCAGTTTAGGGAGGGGGGGGGCCAACGTCCTGACTTTC.

The rearrangement joins TRBV29-1 to TRBJ2-2, with 10 bases matching TRBD1. This CDR3 region has 14 residues. CDR1 is SQVTM and CDR2 is ANQGSEA in the germline V gene. V dropped 5 bases and J dropped 5; count of bases not matched to a gene: 5. CDR3 in amino acids: CSVLGTGVTGELFF. CDR3 bases: TGCAGCGTTTTAGGGACAGGGGTGACCGGGGAGCTGTTTTTT.

This clone occurred once. V usage is TRBV7-3 and J usage is TRBJ1-5; TRBD1 agrees at 10 bases. The germline gives CDR1 SGHTA, CDR2 FQGTGA. V shed 5 bases, J shed 6 bases, and the junction held 7 bases outside the gene matches. The CDR3 consists of 15 residues. CDR3 residues: CASSPGTGVSQPQHF. As DNA, the CDR3 is TGTGCCAGCAGCCCCGGGACAGGGGTTAGTCAGCCCCAGCATTTT. Based on the CDR3 plus reference TRBV7-3 and TRBJ1-5, the full variable domain is GAGVSQTPSNKVTEKGKYVELRCDPISGHTALYWYRQSLGQGPEFLIYFQGTGAADDSGLPNDRFFAVRPEGSVSTLKIQRTERGDSAVYLCASSPGTGVSQPQHFGDGTRLSIL.

This sequence joins TRBV19 and TRBJ2-7, with TRBD2 as a possible D gene (5 bases). Deletions cut 7 bases from V and 3 bases from J, with 13 bases between. The CDR3 is 13 residues long. CDR1 is LNHDA, CDR2 SQIVND, per germline (reference sequence). The CDR3 sequence: CASTHGEGYEQYF. The CDR3 region has the DNA TGTGCCAGTACCCACGGCGAGGGCTACGAGCAGTACTTC.

The V call is TRBV27, the J call TRBJ2-1; 8 bases match TRBD2. Germline V gene lookup returns CDR1 MNHEY and CDR2 SMNVEV (reference sequence). The CDR3 is 16 amino acids. With V trimmed by 0 bases and J by 8 bases, 9 bases remained unmatched. The CDR3 protein is CASSLSTSDVGDEQFF. DNA for the CDR3: TGTGCCAGCAGTTTATCGACTAGCGATGTGGGCGATGAGCAGTTCTTC.

The chain has TRBV19 and TRBJ1-3; D not resolved. From germline, CDR1 is LNHDA and CDR2 SQIVND (reference sequence). V shed 7 bases and J shed 4 bases, with 17 bases lying between them. The CDR3 runs 15 residues. CDR3 sequence (DNA): TGTGCCAGTAATGTCGGGTTCCGCGGCGGAAACACCATATATTTT. It codes for CASNVGFRGGNTIYF.

This chain uses TRBV19 with TRBJ2-2; tentative D call: TRBD1 (6 bases). The CDR3 sequence is 15 residues long. Germline V gives CDR1 LNHDA, CDR2 SQIVND (reference sequence). V was pared by 5 bases and J by 1 base, with 11 bases between. The CDR3 coding sequence is TGTGCCAGTAGTTCCGGACAGATGAACACCGGGGAGCTGTTTTTT. Protein sequence: CASSSGQMNTGELFF.

This sequence joins TRBV6-5 and TRBJ2-5, with TRBD2 matching 12 bases. With V trimmed by 6 bases and J by 9 bases, 8 bases remained unmatched. CDR1 and CDR2 (germline): MNHEY, SVGAGI. The CDR3 sequence is 14 residues long. The CDR3 region has the DNA TGTGCCAGCAGATCTAGCGGGAGGGCCGCGGCCCAGTACTTC. This translates into CASRSSGRAAAQYF.

The genes are TRBV6-1 and TRBJ2-5; 10 nucleotides line up with TRBD1. The tail of the sequence fits TRBJ2-7 better, so the J call may be wrong. The CDR3 has 16 residues. Germline CDR1 reads MNHNS; CDR2 reads SASEGT. CDR3 sequence (DNA): TGTGCCAGCAGTGGCGGGACAGGGGAAGGGTCCTACGAGCAGTACTTC. Translated, it gives CASSGGTGEGSYEQYF.